The sequence of this TCR beta chain was determined in a study of blood T cells in healthy people across ages. This clonotype was detected a few times. The CDR3 has 15 amino acids. Trimming removed 2 bases at V and 2 bases at J, with 11 bases between. Germline V gives CDR1 SGHTA, CDR2 FQGTGA. Sample-barcoded 5' priming and a J-beta primer mix drove a second PCR of about 7 to 12 cycles. TCRdb processed the 5' RACE reads anew with MiXCR; each CDR3 protein has one entry. The data show some 1,000,000 distinct CDR3 sequences, approximately 25% seen once. These records were also assigned to another study, of T cells of mothers and their children. That source reports: A second PCR was performed with the M1S primer. This primer added sample barcodes and 2-4 random nucleotides.

The sequencing sample was made of blood. The clonotype was recovered from a girl between 2 and 10 years old in good health. The chain couples TRBV7-3 to TRBJ2-3; possible D gene TRBD2, 5 bases. The CDR3 bases are TGTGCCAGCAGCTTAGCGGACGGGAACACAGATACGCAGTATTTT. Translating gives CASSLADGNTDTQYF.